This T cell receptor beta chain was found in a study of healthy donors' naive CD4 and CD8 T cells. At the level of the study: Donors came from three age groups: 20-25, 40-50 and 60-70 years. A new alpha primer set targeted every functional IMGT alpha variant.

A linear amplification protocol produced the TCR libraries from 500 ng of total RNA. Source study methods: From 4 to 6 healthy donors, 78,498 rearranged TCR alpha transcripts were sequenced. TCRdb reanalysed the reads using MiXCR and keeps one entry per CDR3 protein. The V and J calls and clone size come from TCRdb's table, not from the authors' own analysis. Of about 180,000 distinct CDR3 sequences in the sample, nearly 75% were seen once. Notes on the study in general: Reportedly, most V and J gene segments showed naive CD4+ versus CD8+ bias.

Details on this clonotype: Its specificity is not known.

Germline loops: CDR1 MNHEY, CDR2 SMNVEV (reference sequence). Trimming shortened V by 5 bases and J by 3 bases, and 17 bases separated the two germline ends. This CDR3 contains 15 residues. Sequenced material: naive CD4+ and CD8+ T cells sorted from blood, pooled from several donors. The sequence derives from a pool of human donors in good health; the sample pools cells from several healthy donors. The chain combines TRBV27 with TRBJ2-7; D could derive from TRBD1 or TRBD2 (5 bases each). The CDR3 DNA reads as TGTGCCAGCAGTCCAACCGGGACGGCTTTCTACGAGCAGTACTTC. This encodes CASSPTGTAFYEQYF.